This passage covers 20 T cell receptor beta chains from one sample sequenced in a study of OX40 agonist ivuxolimab in advanced cancers. Assay used: immunoSEQ multiplex PCR; TCRdb lists only in-frame clones, some missing. The sample shows tens of thousands of clones, approximately 85% of them seen only once. Sequencing was performed on CD4+ or CD8+ T cells sorted from blood, taken in a trial of the OX40 agonist ivuxolimab. These receptors were collected from an adult with an advanced solid tumor such as melanoma, head and neck, liver or kidney cancer.

This clone was detected a few times. The chain links TRBV6-5 to TRBJ1-2; D not resolved. The CDR3 contains 14 residues. Germline V gene lookup returns CDR1 MNHEY and CDR2 SVGAGI. V was clipped by 10 bases and J by 7 bases, with 22 bases between them. The CDR3 DNA sequence: TGTGCCACCCTGGCCGAGCAAGGGTGGGTTGGCTACACCTTC. Translated: CATLAEQGWVGYTF.

V and J are TRBV6-5 and TRBJ2-1, with 13 nucleotides matching TRBD2. The V gene's germline CDR1 is MNHEY and CDR2 SVGAGI. This CDR3 is 15 amino acids long. The V segment lost 7 bases and the J segment 6 bases; nucleotides outside the gene matches: 6. The CDR3 bases are TGTGCCAGCACCACTAGGACTAGCGGGAGCAATGAGCAGTTCTTC. It yields the protein CASTTRTSGSNEQFF.

This chain uses TRBV5-4 with TRBJ2-2; TRBD2 matches 8 bases. Germline V gene data show CDR1 as SGHNT and CDR2 as YYREEE (reference sequence). The V and J ends lost 0 bases and 3 bases, in that order; junction bases with no gene match: 7. The CDR3 is made up of 17 amino acids. The chain's CDR3 is CASSLDGGGHDTGELFF. CDR3 in DNA: TGTGCCAGCAGCTTGGACGGGGGGGGGCACGACACCGGGGAGCTGTTTTTT.

The chain links TRBV15 to TRBJ2-3; TRBD2 matches 9 bases. CDR1 is LNHNV and CDR2 is YYDKDF in the germline V gene (reference sequence). The CDR3 is 20 residues long. The junction had 13 bases not matched to a gene; V was cut back by 0 bases and J by 0 bases. CDR3 residues: CATSRDRESSGALSTDTQYF. The CDR3 DNA follows: TGTGCCACCAGCAGAGATCGTGAGTCTAGCGGGGCCCTCAGCACAGATACGCAGTATTTT.

This sequence joins TRBV5-1 and TRBJ2-5; D unclear. The tail of the sequence fits TRBJ2-7 better, so the J call may be wrong. The CDR3 is 15 amino acids. In germline, CDR1 is SGHRS, CDR2 YFSETQ. The CDR3 DNA reads TGCGCCAGCAGCTTGGCCGGCGGTTCCCCCTACGAGCAGTACTTC. Protein product: CASSLAGGSPYEQYF.

The chain carries TRBV6-5 and TRBJ2-7, with D tentatively TRBD1 (6 bases). V was clipped by 8 bases and J by 0 bases, with 11 bases between them. Germline V gives CDR1 MNHEY, CDR2 SVGAGI. The CDR3 has 13 residues. This chain's CDR3 is CASRDKISYEQYF. The CDR3 nucleotides are TGTGCCAGCCGGGACAAGATCTCCTACGAGCAGTACTTC.

The chain combines TRBV11-2 with TRBJ2-7; TRBD1 might be the D (5 bases). V was cut by 1 base and J by 3 bases, with 13 bases left in between. The CDR3 consists of 15 residues. Germline V gene lookup returns CDR1 SGHAT and CDR2 FQNNGV. CDR3 amino acids: CASSLGRGKLYEQYF. CDR3 coding DNA: TGTGCCAGCAGCTTAGGTAGGGGAAAACTCTACGAGCAGTACTTC.

The chain links TRBV5-1 to TRBJ2-3, with D maybe TRBD1 (6 bases). Germline V gene lookup returns CDR1 SGHRS and CDR2 YFSETQ. CDR3 length: 15 residues. V was cut by 0 bases and J by 2 bases, with 10 bases left in between. CDR3: CASSLEGHNTDTQYF. In DNA form, the CDR3 reads TGCGCCAGCAGCTTGGAGGGACATAACACAGATACGCAGTATTTT.

The V and J genes are TRBV5-4 and TRBJ2-1, with TRBD1 matching over 9 bases. This CDR3 is built from 16 residues. Germline CDR1 is SGHNT and CDR2 is YYREEE (reference sequence). With 2 bases clipped from V and 6 bases from J, the junction kept 9 bases outside the gene matches. The CDR3 is CASSFLGGTGPNEQFF. The CDR3 DNA is TGTGCCAGCAGCTTTTTAGGCGGGACAGGGCCCAATGAGCAGTTCTTC.

This chain links TRBV7-9 with TRBJ2-7, with TRBD2 matching over 7 bases. CDR1 is SEHNR and CDR2 is FQNEAQ in the germline V gene (reference sequence). V dropped 1 base and J dropped 0; count of bases not matched to a gene: 12. This CDR3 has 18 residues. The CDR3, as DNA: TGTGCCAGCAGCTTAGGTCCCATGGGGGGGAGATACTCCTACGAGCAGTACTTC. It codes for CASSLGPMGGRYSYEQYF.

The chain has TRBV30 and TRBJ2-5, with 9 nucleotides matching TRBD1. V lost 1 base, J lost 4 bases, and 1 base stayed unmatched. The CDR3 sequence is 13 residues long. The germline V gene encodes CDR1 GTSNPN and CDR2 SVGIG (reference sequence). CDR3 nucleotides: TGTGCCTGGAGTGCGGGACAGGGAGAGACCCAGTACTTC. This sequence encodes CAWSAGQGETQYF.

The gene calls are TRBV4-1 and TRBJ2-2; 12 bases are a match to TRBD2. Germline V CDR1 and CDR2: MGHRA, YSYEKL. The CDR3 sequence is 18 residues long. The J segment lost 4 bases and the V segment lost 2 bases, leaving 8 bases of the junction unmatched. The CDR3 sequence is CASSQSRLAGEITGELFF. CDR3 DNA sequence: TGCGCCAGCAGCCAAAGCCGACTAGCGGGAGAGATCACCGGGGAGCTGTTTTTT.

V is TRBV19 and J is TRBJ2-3; no definite D call. The CDR3 has 16 amino acids. The germline V gene has CDR1 LNHDA and CDR2 SQIVND (reference sequence). Trimming removed 6 bases at V and 0 bases at J, with 16 bases between. The CDR3 spells CASSNSDTTSTDTQYF. CDR3 nucleotide sequence: TGTGCCAGTAGCAACTCAGACACGACAAGCACAGATACGCAGTATTTT.

The chain employs TRBV6-1 and TRBJ1-5, with no clear D. Deletions cut 1 base from V and 4 bases from J, with 5 bases between. CDR1 is MNHNS, CDR2 SASEGT, per germline. The CDR3 spans 13 residues. DNA of the CDR3: TGTGCCAGCAGTGAAGGTCGGAATCAGCCCCAGCATTTT. It yields the protein CASSEGRNQPQHF.

The V and J genes are TRBV30 and TRBJ1-2, with D unclear. V dropped 5 bases and J dropped 2 bases, with 9 bases sitting between them. CDR3 length equals 12 residues. The V gene's germline CDR1 is GTSNPN and CDR2 SVGIG (reference sequence). As DNA, the CDR3 is TGTGCCTGGTGGCAGGCCAACTATGGCTACACCTTC. Its protein product is CAWWQANYGYTF.

The DNA for the CDR3 is TGCGCCAGCAGCCAAGATTCTAGCAGCTACGAGCAGTACTTC. Encoded protein: CASSQDSSSYEQYF. The genes are TRBV4-1 and TRBJ2-7; possible D gene TRBD2, 5 bases. There are 14 residues in the CDR3. Germline loops: CDR1 MGHRA, CDR2 YSYEKL. V was clipped by 0 bases and J by 3 bases, with 9 bases between them.

This rearrangement joins TRBV7-8 to TRBJ2-3; 8 nucleotides agree with TRBD2. Germline CDR1 is SGHVS and CDR2 is FQNEAQ. V shed 5 bases, J shed 4 bases, and the junction held 2 bases outside the gene matches. The length of the CDR3 is 13 residues. CDR3 DNA sequence: TGTGCCAGCAGCACGGGGGGGCCAGATACGCAGTATTTT. Encoded protein: CASSTGGPDTQYF.

V is TRBV25-1 and J is TRBJ1-1; D possibly corresponds to TRBD1 (5 bases). This CDR3 region has 11 residues. The V end was cut by 9 bases, the J end by 4 bases, with 9 bases between. Germline V gives CDR1 MGHDK, CDR2 SYGVNS. DNA for the CDR3: TGTGCCAGTTTTAGGGGCACTGAAGCTTTCTTT. It is translated as CASFRGTEAFF.

V and J are TRBV7-3 and TRBJ2-1; D remains unclear. The V gene lost 2 bases and the J gene lost 8 bases, with 10 bases spanning the gap. The CDR3 covers 13 residues. Germline-derived CDR1 and CDR2 are SGHTA and FQGTGA. The CDR3 loop reads CASSLALRDEQFF. CDR3 bases: TGTGCCAGCAGCTTAGCTTTAAGGGATGAGCAGTTCTTC.

The chain combines TRBV27 with TRBJ2-1; D is undetermined. CDR1 MNHEY and CDR2 SMNVEV come from the germline V gene (reference sequence). This CDR3 has 14 residues. The V gene lost 3 bases and the J gene lost 2 bases, with 8 bases spanning the gap. CDR3 sequence: CASSFDSPYNEQFF. CDR3 nucleotides: TGTGCCAGCAGTTTTGATAGCCCCTACAATGAGCAGTTCTTC.